This entry lists 27 T cell receptor beta chains sequenced from one sample in a study of T cells in Graves' hyperthyroidism and ophthalmopathy. Amplified TCR beta CDR3 regions came from RNA transcripts. RT-PCR in the first round (using the HTBI primer set) targeted the TCR CDR3. TCRdb analysed the multiplex PCR reads with MiXCR anew, one entry per CDR3 protein. Of approximately 350,000 distinct CDR3 sequences listed, 13% to 15% are singletons. Sequencing was carried out using blood. Receptor source: a woman aged 60-75 years with Graves' ophthalmopathy.

The table lists this clonotype with many counts. The chain carries TRBV10-3 and TRBJ1-1; TRBD1 matches 9 bases. V lost 10 bases, J lost 7 bases, and 19 bases stayed unmatched. In germline, CDR1 is ENHRY, CDR2 SYGVKD. CDR3 length: 16 residues. The DNA of the CDR3 is TGTGCCAGTGGGGCGGGGGAACAGGGGGCCGTCGGTGAAGCTTTCTTT. It codes for CASGAGEQGAVGEAFF.

The V and J genes are TRBV24-1 and TRBJ2-3; D remains ambiguous. The germline V gene has CDR1 KGHDR and CDR2 SFDVKD. The CDR3 runs to 13 residues. With 3 bases removed from V and 8 bases from J, the gap between germline ends came to 11 bases. The CDR3 is CATSDAASGTQYF. The CDR3, as DNA: TGTGCCACCAGTGATGCCGCTAGTGGTACGCAGTATTTT.

This clonotype was found many times. The chain is built from TRBV28 and TRBJ2-1, with 9 bases fitting TRBD2. Germline V CDR1 and CDR2: MDHEN, SYDVKM. Unmatched junction bases numbered 3, after V lost 9 bases and J lost 3 bases. The CDR3 has 13 residues. The DNA for the CDR3 is TGTGCCAGTAGCGGGAGAAGCTACAATGAGCAGTTCTTC. Translated, it gives CASSGRSYNEQFF. The full variable domain, its missing parts supplied by reference TRBV28 and TRBJ2-1, is DVKVTQSSRYLVKRTGEKVFLECVQDMDHENMFWYRQDPGLGLRLIYFSYDVKMKEKGDIPEGYSVSREKKERFSLILESASTNQTSMYLCASSGRSYNEQFFGPGTRLTVL.

This clonotype was counted a few times. This chain connects TRBV24-1 to TRBJ2-3; 9 bases map to TRBD1. Germline trimming cut 4 bases from V and 6 bases from J; bases unmatched to any gene: 7. The germline V gene has CDR1 KGHDR and CDR2 SFDVKD. The CDR3 is made up of 15 amino acids. For the CDR3, the DNA is TGTGCCACCAGTGAGCCGGGACAGGGTTTCGATACGCAGTATTTT. Translating gives CATSEPGQGFDTQYF.

This clonotype was counted a few times. The chain employs TRBV10-2 and TRBJ2-1; 7 nucleotides line up with TRBD1. The CDR3 is 13 residues long. Germline V gene sequence: CDR1 WSHSY, CDR2 SAAADI. With 10 bases clipped from V and 4 bases from J, the junction kept 7 bases outside the gene matches. The CDR3 nucleotides are TGCGCCACCCGACAGGGAACATACAATGAGCAGTTCTTC. Encoded protein: CATRQGTYNEQFF.

This clonotype was seen at least ten times. This chain links TRBV20-1 with TRBJ2-1; TRBD2 agrees at 7 bases. The CDR3 length is 15 residues. V was pared by 3 bases and J by 2 bases, with 7 bases of the junction left unmatched. Germline CDR1 reads DFQATT; CDR2 reads SNEGSKA (reference sequence). The CDR3 loop reads CSASWAGAAYNEQFF. The DNA of the CDR3 is TGCAGTGCTAGCTGGGCGGGAGCGGCCTACAATGAGCAGTTCTTC.

The chain is built from TRBV7-9 and TRBJ1-5; no firm D call. Germline CDR1 and CDR2: SEHNR and FQNEAQ (reference sequence). Trimming removed 5 bases at V and 9 bases at J, with 11 bases between. This CDR3 comprises 12 residues. In DNA form, the CDR3 reads TGTGCCAGCAGCCTTGAGGGAGGGCCCCAGCATTTT. The encoded protein is CASSLEGGPQHF.

The chain carries TRBV7-3 and TRBJ1-4; possible D gene TRBD1, 5 bases. Trimming took 5 bases from V and 8 from J, leaving 18 bases between them. The CDR3 totals 15 residues. The V gene's germline CDR1 is SGHTA and CDR2 FQGTGA. CDR3 residues: CASSPRGIRGEKLFF. CDR3 nucleotide sequence: TGTGCCAGCAGCCCGAGGGGAATAAGAGGGGAAAAACTGTTTTTT.

This clonotype was detected only a few times. The chain employs TRBV5-1 and TRBJ2-3; possibly TRBD1 for D (6 bases). Germline V gene data show CDR1 as SGHRS and CDR2 as YFSETQ. Trimming took off 0 bases at V and 3 bases at J, with 14 bases between the two ends. This CDR3 is 16 amino acids long. CDR3 sequence (DNA): TGCGCCAGCAGCTTGGAAGGGGGAATGGTAACAGATACGCAGTATTTT. Translation gives CASSLEGGMVTDTQYF.

This clonotype was seen a few times. This sequence joins TRBV12-3 or TRBV12-4 and TRBJ2-1, with a possible D match to TRBD2 (6 bases). CDR3 size: 11 residues. With 7 bases removed from V and 8 bases from J, the gap between germline ends came to 9 bases. The CDR3 loop reads CASTSGDEQFF. CDR3 nucleotides: TGTGCCAGCACCTCGGGGGATGAGCAGTTCTTC.

The rearrangement uses TRBV13 and TRBJ2-1; 9 nucleotides agree with TRBD1. The germline V gene has CDR1 PRHDT and CDR2 FYEKMQ (reference sequence). This CDR3 has 15 residues. V shed 4 bases, J shed 3 bases, and the junction held 4 bases outside the gene matches. CDR3 sequence: CASSWGTGFYNEQFF. CDR3 DNA: TGTGCCAGCAGCTGGGGGACAGGGTTCTACAATGAGCAGTTCTTC.

This clonotype has a count of ten or more. This rearrangement joins TRBV12-3 or TRBV12-4 to TRBJ1-5; 10 nucleotides align to TRBD1. The CDR3 runs 15 residues. With 6 bases clipped from V and 6 bases from J, the junction kept 8 bases outside the gene matches. CDR3 nucleotide sequence: TGTGCCAGCAGGTCCGGGACAGGGGAATTTCAGCCCCAGCATTTT. Amino acid sequence: CASRSGTGEFQPQHF.

This clonotype was recorded at least ten times. The chain is built from TRBV20-1 and TRBJ2-1; 16 bases map to TRBD2. The ends lost 1 base at V and 12 bases at J; junction bases unmatched: 3. CDR1 and CDR2 from the germline V gene are DFQATT and SNEGSKA (reference sequence). This CDR3 region has 14 residues. The CDR3 reads CSARVGTSGRAQFF. CDR3 bases: TGCAGTGCTAGAGTAGGGACTAGCGGGAGGGCGCAGTTCTTC.

The J gene is TRBJ2-1, the V gene TRBV12-3 or TRBV12-4, with TRBD2 as a possible D gene (7 bases). This CDR3 comprises 13 residues. With 8 bases removed from V and 4 bases from J, the gap between germline ends came to 12 bases. Here the CDR3 reads CASVGGGYNEQFF. CDR3 in DNA: TGTGCCAGCGTAGGGGGGGGATACAATGAGCAGTTCTTC.

This clonotype was recorded many times. This chain joins TRBV12-3 or TRBV12-4 and TRBJ2-7; no firm D call. The CDR3 is 12 residues long. V shed 8 bases and J shed 6 bases, with 14 bases lying between them. CDR3 sequence: CASALRAGEQYF. The CDR3 DNA follows: TGTGCCAGCGCCCTTCGCGCCGGCGAGCAGTACTTC.

The chain carries TRBV20-1 and TRBJ1-1; tentative D call: TRBD1 (6 bases). The germline V and J ends were trimmed by 5 bases and 5 bases, with 21 bases remaining between them. Germline-derived CDR1 and CDR2 are DFQATT and SNEGSKA (reference sequence). The CDR3 consists of 15 residues. The CDR3 DNA reads as TGCAGTGCTCCCGTTCTGGGCAGGGGTTATACTGAAGCTTTCTTT. Its protein product is CSAPVLGRGYTEAFF.

This clonotype was picked up many times. The CDR3 loop is CSAGPGASYNEQFF. The CDR3 region has the DNA TGCAGTGCTGGCCCAGGGGCCTCCTACAATGAGCAGTTCTTC. The chain couples TRBV20-1 to TRBJ2-1; tentatively, D is TRBD1 (6 bases). Trimming left V 5 bases short and J 0 bases short, with 11 bases between. The CDR3 length is 14 residues. Germline V gene data show CDR1 as DFQATT and CDR2 as SNEGSKA (reference sequence).

This clonotype has a count of ten or more. This chain uses TRBV18 with TRBJ2-1; D assignment may be TRBD1 or TRBD2 (5 bases each). The CDR3 runs 16 residues. Between the trimmed V and J ends, which lost 4 bases and 0 bases, there was a span of 13 bases. Germline V CDR1 and CDR2: KGHSH, LQKENI. The CDR3: CASSRGPPSSYNEQFF. Here the CDR3 DNA reads TGTGCCAGCTCACGGGGACCGCCCAGCTCCTACAATGAGCAGTTCTTC.

This clonotype has at least ten counts. The V gene is TRBV19, the J gene TRBJ2-1; D remains unclear. This CDR3 has 13 amino acids. The V gene lost 7 bases and the J gene lost 5 bases, with 12 bases spanning the gap. Per the germline V gene, CDR1 is LNHDA and CDR2 is SQIVND (reference sequence). The CDR3 protein is CASTPPKNNEQFF. The CDR3 DNA sequence: TGTGCCAGTACCCCGCCCAAAAACAATGAGCAGTTCTTC.

This clonotype was seen repeatedly, ten times or more. V gene TRBV7-8 combines with J gene TRBJ1-5, with D unclear. The V end lost 1 base, the J end lost 5 bases, and 6 bases lay between the germline ends. The CDR3 has 13 residues. Germline loops: CDR1 SGHVS, CDR2 FQNEAQ. CDR3: CASSLGGDQPQHF. The CDR3, as DNA: TGTGCCAGCAGCTTAGGTGGGGATCAGCCCCAGCATTTT. Full variable domain (missing parts from reference TRBV7-8 and TRBJ1-5): GAGVSQSPRYKVAKRGQDVALRCDPISGHVSLFWYQQALGQGPEFLTYFQNEAQLDKSGLPSDRFFAERPEGSVSTLKIQRTQQEDSAVYLCASSLGGDQPQHFGDGTRLSIL.

This clonotype occurred a few times. V and J are TRBV24-1 and TRBJ1-6; D is perhaps TRBD1 (5 bases). V was cut by 8 bases and J by 9 bases, with 13 bases left in between. Germline-derived CDR1 and CDR2 are KGHDR and SFDVKD. CDR3 length: 13 amino acids. The CDR3 region is CATTGQGFSPLHF. CDR3 nucleotides: TGTGCCACCACGGGGCAGGGTTTTTCACCCCTCCACTTT.

This clonotype was seen at least ten times. The chain uses TRBV5-1 and TRBJ1-1, with D perhaps TRBD1 (5 bases). Germline assignment: CDR1 SGHRS and CDR2 YFSETQ. The CDR3 has 11 amino acids. The V end lost 4 bases, the J end lost 4 bases, and 5 bases lay between the germline ends. The CDR3 bases are TGCGCCAGCAGCGGGGGCACTGAAGCTTTCTTT. The encoded protein is CASSGGTEAFF.

This clonotype was picked up many times. The chain has TRBV20-1 and TRBJ1-1; D is possibly TRBD1 (5 bases). The CDR3 is 13 amino acids. V was trimmed by 4 bases and J by 0 bases, leaving 9 bases between them. Germline V gives CDR1 DFQATT, CDR2 SNEGSKA (reference sequence). The CDR3 bases are TGCAGTGCTATCGGGGGGATGAACACTGAAGCTTTCTTT. Its protein product is CSAIGGMNTEAFF.

This clonotype was seen repeatedly, ten times or more. V gene TRBV28 combines with J gene TRBJ2-7; 9 nucleotides align to TRBD1. There are 15 residues in the CDR3. With 1 base clipped from V and 4 bases from J, the junction kept 5 bases outside the gene matches. The V gene's germline CDR1 is MDHEN and CDR2 SYDVKM. The CDR3 nucleotides are TGTGCCAGCAGTTTATTTGAGGGACAGGGTTACGAGCAGTACTTC. Translated: CASSLFEGQGYEQYF.

This chain connects TRBV6-2 or TRBV6-3 to TRBJ2-1; tentative D call: TRBD2 (6 bases). Germline V lookup: CDR1 MNHEY, CDR2 SVGEGT. This CDR3 has 16 residues. V was trimmed by 7 bases and J by 4 bases, leaving 20 bases between them. CDR3 DNA sequence: TGTGCCAGCAAGCCAGCGGGCCGGCTTCAATACAATGAGCAGTTCTTC. Protein product: CASKPAGRLQYNEQFF.

This clonotype was recorded a few times. This chain joins TRBV12-3 or TRBV12-4 and TRBJ2-3; D perhaps matches TRBD1 (6 bases). The CDR3 runs 13 residues. Between the trimmed V and J ends, which lost 5 bases and 9 bases, there was a span of 15 bases. The CDR3 nucleotides read TGTGCCAGCAGTCCTACAGGGAGCGGCACGCAGTATTTT. It is translated as CASSPTGSGTQYF.

This clonotype was recorded a few times. A much larger clone sits a single nucleotide away, making a read error possible. This chain connects TRBV12-3 or TRBV12-4 to TRBJ2-2; 8 positions agree with TRBD1. The J segment lost 6 bases and the V segment lost 6 bases, leaving 3 bases of the junction unmatched. The CDR3 totals 13 residues. CDR3 DNA sequence: TGTGCCAGCAGACCGACAGGGGCCGGGGAGCTGTTTTTT. Translated, it gives CASRPTGAGELFF.